The next 14 T cell receptor beta chains were all read from a single sample in a study of T cell changes during pregnancy in multiple sclerosis. The method was immunoSEQ multiplex PCR; TCRdb's version includes in-frame clones alone and lacks a portion of them. The sample includes under 85,000 clones, 85% to 90% of them seen just once. The sequences come from peripheral blood, collected after pregnancy. The receptors derive from a female donor in good health, enrolled as a control in a pregnancy study.

The chain carries TRBV9 and TRBJ2-2; 8 positions agree with TRBD2. J was trimmed by 5 bases and V by 4 bases; bases with no gene match: 13. This CDR3 comprises 17 residues. Per germline, CDR1 SGDLS and CDR2 YYNGEE. CDR3 nucleotides: TGTGCCAGCAGCCCCCAGGGCAGCGGGGGAGAAACCGGGGAGCTGTTTTTT. It specifies CASSPQGSGGETGELFF.

In its sample, this clone was seen once. This chain uses TRBV30 with TRBJ1-1; TRBD1 aligns across 10 bases. The CDR3 length is 13 residues. Germline assignment: CDR1 GTSNPN and CDR2 SVGIG (reference sequence). The junction had 6 bases not matched to a gene; V was cut back by 8 bases and J by 3 bases. This chain's CDR3 is CAGDRGLDTEAFF. CDR3 in DNA: TGTGCCGGGGACAGGGGTCTAGACACTGAAGCTTTCTTT.

The rearrangement links TRBV6-5 to TRBJ2-3; D perhaps matches TRBD2 (5 bases). This CDR3 region has 15 residues. The germline V and J ends were trimmed by 5 bases and 0 bases, with 12 bases remaining between them. Germline V gene sequence: CDR1 MNHEY, CDR2 SVGAGI. The CDR3 coding sequence is TGTGCCAGCAGTACGGACTCATCTAGCACAGATACGCAGTATTTT. The encoded protein is CASSTDSSSTDTQYF.

This clone appeared once. This chain connects TRBV6-5 to TRBJ2-3; tentatively, D is TRBD2 (6 bases). The CDR3 covers 14 residues. Per the germline V gene, CDR1 is MNHEY and CDR2 is SVGAGI. Trimming removed 4 bases at V and 2 bases at J, with 10 bases between. CDR3 residues: CASSFGSPTDTQYF. The CDR3 coding sequence is TGTGCCAGCAGTTTCGGGAGCCCCACAGATACGCAGTATTTT.

The CDR3 region is CASNPNSGNTEAFF. The CDR3 nucleotides read TGTGCCAGTAACCCAAACTCAGGGAACACTGAAGCTTTCTTT. The J gene is TRBJ1-1, the V gene TRBV19; D gene uncertain. CDR1 and CDR2 (germline): LNHDA, SQIVND (reference sequence). Between the trimmed V and J ends, which lost 7 bases and 1 base, there was a span of 13 bases. CDR3 length: 14 amino acids.

The chain is built from TRBV7-9 and TRBJ1-4; 7 bases map to TRBD1. CDR1 is SEHNR, CDR2 FQNEAQ, per germline (reference sequence). The CDR3 runs 15 residues. The J segment lost 5 bases and the V segment lost 1 base, leaving 4 bases of the junction unmatched. CDR3 in amino acids: CASSLDGTENEKLFF. The CDR3 DNA reads as TGTGCCAGCAGCTTAGACGGGACAGAAAATGAAAAACTGTTTTTT.

The CDR3 is CSAGVGGGNQPQHF. Here the CDR3 DNA reads TGCAGCGCCGGGGTGGGTGGTGGCAATCAGCCCCAGCATTTT. The genes are TRBV29-1 and TRBJ1-5; D gene ambiguous. The CDR3 is 14 amino acids. Germline V CDR1 and CDR2: SQVTM, ANQGSEA. V lost 7 bases and J 2 bases, leaving 15 bases between the germline ends.

The rearrangement uses TRBV6-5 and TRBJ2-5, with 8 bases aligning to TRBD2. Germline loops: CDR1 MNHEY, CDR2 SVGAGI. Losses at the gene ends were 0 bases for V and 5 bases for J; bases not matched to a gene: 2. CDR3 length: 14 amino acids. CDR3 sequence: CASSYSTGGETQYF. The CDR3 DNA follows: TGTGCCAGCAGTTACTCAACGGGAGGGGAGACCCAGTACTTC.

The J gene is TRBJ1-4, the V gene TRBV7-9, with a tentative D call TRBD1 (6 bases). Trimming left V 1 base short and J 0 bases short, with 15 bases between. The CDR3 sequence is 18 residues long. The germline V gene encodes CDR1 SEHNR and CDR2 FQNEAQ (reference sequence). The CDR3 DNA follows: TGTGCCAGCAGCTTAGACCAGACAGGCTATACAACTAATGAAAAACTGTTTTTT. Amino acids: CASSLDQTGYTTNEKLFF.

J is TRBJ2-1 and V is TRBV25-1, with no clear D. The V end was cut by 4 bases, the J end by 6 bases, with 13 bases between. From germline, CDR1 is MGHDK and CDR2 SYGVNS. This CDR3 contains 14 residues. CDR3 in DNA: TGTGCCAGCAGTGGAGACTCACCGGCCAATGAGCAGTTCTTC. Translating it yields CASSGDSPANEQFF.

The CDR3 loop reads CASSIDVRGYTEAFF. CDR3 DNA sequence: TGTGCCAGTAGTATAGATGTCAGGGGGTACACTGAAGCTTTCTTT. The chain has TRBV19 and TRBJ1-1, with 7 nucleotides matching TRBD1. The junction had 4 bases not matched to a gene; V was cut back by 0 bases and J by 3 bases. This CDR3 is 15 amino acids long. Looked up from germline, CDR1 is LNHDA and CDR2 is SQIVND (reference sequence). Together with reference TRBV19 and TRBJ1-1, the CDR3 gives the full variable domain: DGGITQSPKYLFRKEGQNVTLSCEQNLNHDAMYWYRQDPGQGLRLIYYSQIVNDFQKGDIAEGYSVSREKKESFPLTVTSAQKNPTAFYLCASSIDVRGYTEAFFGQGTRLTVV.

In this sample, this clone turned up once. The rearrangement joins TRBV18 to TRBJ1-5, with D possibly matching TRBD1 (6 bases). With 3 bases removed from V and 1 base from J, the gap between germline ends came to 13 bases. CDR1 is KGHSH and CDR2 is LQKENI in the germline V gene. This CDR3 has 16 amino acids. The CDR3 sequence is CASSPSKGGSNQPQHF. CDR3 nucleotides: TGTGCCAGCTCACCGTCCAAGGGGGGGAGCAATCAGCCCCAGCATTTT.

CDR3 in amino acids: CASRETGNQPQHF. Written as DNA, the CDR3 is TGTGCCAGCAGGGAGACAGGCAATCAGCCCCAGCATTTT. The V call is TRBV2, the J call TRBJ1-5; D may be TRBD1 (5 bases). From germline, CDR1 is SNHLY and CDR2 FYNNEI. The CDR3 is made up of 13 amino acids. V was shortened by 6 bases and J by 2 bases, with 8 bases between the two germline ends.

The V and J genes are TRBV6-5 and TRBJ1-2, with a weak D call TRBD1 (5 bases). The V end was cut by 7 bases, the J end by 5 bases, with 17 bases between. The germline gives CDR1 MNHEY, CDR2 SVGAGI. This CDR3 has 14 residues. The CDR3 reads CASTKIGGAYGYTF. For the CDR3, the DNA is TGTGCCAGCACCAAGATCGGGGGAGCTTATGGCTACACCTTC.